The 8 T cell receptor beta chains given below trace back to one sample, sequenced in a study of response to subunit inactivated influenza vaccine. TCRdb passed the RT-PCR reads through MiXCR, listing each CDR3 protein once. This table holds about 190,000 distinct CDR3 sequences, under 15% found once. The sequenced sample was CD8+ T cells sorted from PBMCs, obtained around 5 days after vaccination. These receptors were collected from a man aged 50 to 60 who received an inactivated influenza vaccine.

Only a few counts were recorded for this clonotype. The V call is TRBV7-9, the J call TRBJ2-6; no reliable D call. Trimming removed 5 bases from V and 0 bases from J, with 11 bases in between. The CDR3 has 16 residues. CDR1 is SEHNR and CDR2 is FQNEAQ in the germline V gene (reference sequence). The CDR3, as DNA: TGTGCCAGCAGCCCCGGACCGGACTCTGGGGCCAACGTCCTGACTTTC. Protein product: CASSPGPDSGANVLTF.

This clonotype occurred a few times. V is TRBV7-6 and J is TRBJ2-1; D is perhaps TRBD2 (5 bases). CDR3 size: 18 residues. V lost 2 bases and J 2 bases, leaving 19 bases between the germline ends. Germline loops: CDR1 SGHVS, CDR2 FNYEAQ. The CDR3, as DNA: TGTGCCAGCAGCTTACGTTTTGTAGGCCCCGGGGCCTACAATGAGCAGTTCTTC. Residues: CASSLRFVGPGAYNEQFF.

The chain uses TRBV7-6 and TRBJ2-3; no clear D. Trimming took off 2 bases at V and 3 bases at J, with 12 bases between the two ends. This CDR3 has 15 amino acids. CDR1 is SGHVS, CDR2 FNYEAQ, per germline. In nucleotides, the CDR3 is TGTGCCAGCAGCTTACGTGGGATACGTACAGATACGCAGTATTTT. It codes for CASSLRGIRTDTQYF. Combining the CDR3 with reference TRBV7-6 and TRBJ2-3 gives the whole variable domain GAGVSQSPRYKVTKRGQDVALRCDPISGHVSLYWYRQALGQGPEFLTYFNYEAQQDKSGLPNDRFSAERPEGSISTLTIQRTEQRDSAMYRCASSLRGIRTDTQYFGPGTRLTVL.

This clonotype has ten or more counts. CDR3 sequence (DNA): TGCGCCAGCAGCCAAGATGAACAGTTCATATACGAGCAGTACTTC. It specifies CASSQDEQFIYEQYF. The chain employs TRBV4-1 and TRBJ2-7; D call uncertain. The V gene lost 0 bases and the J gene lost 4 bases, with 13 bases spanning the gap. The CDR3 is made up of 15 amino acids. CDR1 is MGHRA, CDR2 YSYEKL, per germline.

V usage is TRBV6-1 and J usage is TRBJ2-1, with TRBD2 matching 9 bases. CDR3 length: 16 amino acids. From germline, CDR1 is MNHNS and CDR2 SASEGT. Trimming cost V 6 bases and J 6 bases; bases outside gene matches: 12. CDR3: CASSQAGGTLFNEQFF. CDR3 DNA: TGTGCCAGCAGCCAGGCGGGGGGGACCCTCTTCAATGAGCAGTTCTTC.

CDR3 in amino acids: CSEDSMNTEAFF. CDR3 nucleotides: TGCAGCGAGGACAGTATGAACACTGAAGCTTTCTTT. The genes are TRBV29-1 and TRBJ1-1; D possibly corresponds to TRBD1 (6 bases). The CDR3 is 12 residues long. The V gene lost 7 bases and the J gene lost 0 bases, with 9 bases spanning the gap. Germline CDR1 SQVTM, CDR2 ANQGSEA.

In this sample, this clonotype turned up a few times. The chain links TRBV6-2 or TRBV6-3 to TRBJ1-1; a weak D match, TRBD1 (6 bases). This CDR3 has 14 amino acids. CDR1 MNHEY and CDR2 SVGEGT come from the germline V gene. V shed 2 bases and J shed 0 bases, with 7 bases lying between them. The CDR3 region is CASSYGGLNTEAFF. The CDR3 nucleotides are TGTGCCAGCAGTTACGGGGGCCTGAACACTGAAGCTTTCTTT.

J is TRBJ2-7 and V is TRBV20-1; D call uncertain. The CDR3 loop spans 11 amino acids. With 0 bases removed from V and 3 bases from J, the gap between germline ends came to 3 bases. Per germline, CDR1 DFQATT and CDR2 SNEGSKA (reference sequence). CDR3 region: CSARDGYEQYF. The CDR3 DNA follows: TGCAGTGCTAGAGACGGCTACGAGCAGTACTTC.